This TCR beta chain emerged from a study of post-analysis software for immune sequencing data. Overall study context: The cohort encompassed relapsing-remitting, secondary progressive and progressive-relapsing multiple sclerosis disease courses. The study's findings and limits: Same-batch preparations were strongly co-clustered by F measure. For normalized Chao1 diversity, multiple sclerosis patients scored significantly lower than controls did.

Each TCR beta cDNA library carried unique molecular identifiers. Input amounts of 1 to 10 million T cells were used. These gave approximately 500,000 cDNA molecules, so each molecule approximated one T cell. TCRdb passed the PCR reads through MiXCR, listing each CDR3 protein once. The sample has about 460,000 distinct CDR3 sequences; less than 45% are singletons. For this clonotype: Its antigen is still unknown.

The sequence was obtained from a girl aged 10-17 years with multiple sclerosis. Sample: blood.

The CDR3 is CASSQVAPAGKNIQYF. The CDR3 DNA follows: TGCGCCAGCAGCCAAGTAGCACCGGCCGGTAAAAACATTCAGTACTTC. The rearrangement uses TRBV4-1 and TRBJ2-4; no firm D call. Germline V gene lookup returns CDR1 MGHRA and CDR2 YSYEKL. The CDR3 spans 16 residues. Trimming left V 1 base short and J 4 bases short, with 14 bases between.